This T cell receptor (beta chain) comes out of a study of OX40 agonist ivuxolimab in advanced cancers. Overall study: Ivuxolimab doses were 0.01, 0.1, 0.3, 1.5, 3 or 10 mg/kg every 2 weeks. Participants averaged approximately 60 years of age (range roughly 23 to 85) and were roughly 83% male. Study-wide results and caveats: On average, CD8+ T cells had more expanded clones than CD4+.

Comment on this clone: The antigen remains undetermined.

Germline V CDR1 and CDR2: SGHTA, FQGNSA. The CDR3 is 17 amino acids. V lost 1 base to trimming and J lost 6 bases; unmatched junction nucleotides: 10. The protocol was immunoSEQ multiplex PCR, while the TCRdb copy is restricted to in-frame clones and leaves out a portion. The profile shows just under 75,000 clones, around nine tenths of them singletons. The receptor's source is an adult with an advanced solid tumor such as melanoma, head and neck, liver or kidney cancer. The rearrangement uses TRBV7-2 and TRBJ2-3, with 10 bases identical to TRBD2. Specimen: CD4+ or CD8+ T cells sorted from blood, collected in a trial of the OX40 agonist ivuxolimab. The CDR3 DNA is TGTGCCAGCAGCTTAGAGGCCCCTAGCGGGAGCCTTGATACGCAGTATTTT. Its protein is CASSLEAPSGSLDTQYF.